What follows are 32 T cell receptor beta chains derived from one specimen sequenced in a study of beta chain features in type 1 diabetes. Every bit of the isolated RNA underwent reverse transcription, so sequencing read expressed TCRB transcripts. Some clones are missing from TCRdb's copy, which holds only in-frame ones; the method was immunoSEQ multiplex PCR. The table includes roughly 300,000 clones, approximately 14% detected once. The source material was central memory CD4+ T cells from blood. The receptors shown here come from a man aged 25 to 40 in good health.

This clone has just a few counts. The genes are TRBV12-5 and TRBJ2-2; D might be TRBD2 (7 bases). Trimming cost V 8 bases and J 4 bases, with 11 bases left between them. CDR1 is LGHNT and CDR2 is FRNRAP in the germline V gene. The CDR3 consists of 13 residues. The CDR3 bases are TGTGCTAGTAAGGGGGAGGGCACCGGGGAGCTGTTTTTT. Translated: CASKGEGTGELFF.

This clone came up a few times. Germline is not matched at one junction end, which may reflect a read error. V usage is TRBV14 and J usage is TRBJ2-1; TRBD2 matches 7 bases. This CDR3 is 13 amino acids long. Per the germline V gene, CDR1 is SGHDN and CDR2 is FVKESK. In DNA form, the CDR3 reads TGTGCCAGCAGCCCCGTAGGCGGGAGAGAGGTCGTCTTC. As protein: CASSPVGGREVVF.

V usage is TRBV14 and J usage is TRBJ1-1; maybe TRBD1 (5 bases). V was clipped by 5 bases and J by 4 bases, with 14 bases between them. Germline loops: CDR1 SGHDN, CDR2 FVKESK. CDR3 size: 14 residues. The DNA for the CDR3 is TGTGCCAGCAGCGGGGCAGGGCGGTTCACTGAAGCTTTCTTT. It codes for CASSGAGRFTEAFF.

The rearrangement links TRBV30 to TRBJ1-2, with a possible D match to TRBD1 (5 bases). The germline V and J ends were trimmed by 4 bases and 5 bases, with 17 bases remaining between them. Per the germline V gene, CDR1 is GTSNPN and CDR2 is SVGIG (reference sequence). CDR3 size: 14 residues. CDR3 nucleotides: TGTGCCTGGATTAAAAGGGGAGGCTTATATGGCTACACCTTC. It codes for CAWIKRGGLYGYTF.

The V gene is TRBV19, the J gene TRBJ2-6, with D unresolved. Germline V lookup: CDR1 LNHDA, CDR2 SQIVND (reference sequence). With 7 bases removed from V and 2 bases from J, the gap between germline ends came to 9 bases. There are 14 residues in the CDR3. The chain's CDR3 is CASTRAAGANVLTF. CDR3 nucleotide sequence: TGTGCCAGTACTCGGGCGGCTGGGGCCAACGTCCTGACTTTC.

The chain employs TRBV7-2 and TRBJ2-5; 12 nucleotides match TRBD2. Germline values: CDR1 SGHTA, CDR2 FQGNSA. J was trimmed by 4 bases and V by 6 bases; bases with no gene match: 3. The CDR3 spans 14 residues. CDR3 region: CASRGLAGGETQYF. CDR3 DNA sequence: TGTGCCAGCAGGGGACTAGCGGGTGGAGAGACCCAGTACTTC.

The CDR3 region is CASSYVGLEQYV. The CDR3, as DNA: TGTGCCAGCAGTTACGTTGGACTCGAGCAGTACGTC. This chain connects TRBV6-5 to TRBJ2-7, with a possible D match to TRBD2 (5 bases). The CDR3 has 12 residues. Germline loops: CDR1 MNHEY, CDR2 SVGAGI. Trimming stripped 2 bases from V and 6 bases from J, with 8 bases between.

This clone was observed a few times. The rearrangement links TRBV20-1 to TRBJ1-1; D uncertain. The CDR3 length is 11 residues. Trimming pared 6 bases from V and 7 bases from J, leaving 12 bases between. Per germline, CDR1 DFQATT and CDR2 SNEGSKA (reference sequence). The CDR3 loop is CSALLGIEAFF. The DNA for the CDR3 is TGCAGTGCCCTCTTAGGGATTGAAGCTTTCTTT.

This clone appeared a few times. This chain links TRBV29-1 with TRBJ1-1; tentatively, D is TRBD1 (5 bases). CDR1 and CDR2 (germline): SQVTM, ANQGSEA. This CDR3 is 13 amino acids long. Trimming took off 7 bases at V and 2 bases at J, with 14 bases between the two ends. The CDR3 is CSAGTHPNTEAFF. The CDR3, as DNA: TGCAGCGCCGGGACTCACCCCAACACTGAAGCTTTCTTT.

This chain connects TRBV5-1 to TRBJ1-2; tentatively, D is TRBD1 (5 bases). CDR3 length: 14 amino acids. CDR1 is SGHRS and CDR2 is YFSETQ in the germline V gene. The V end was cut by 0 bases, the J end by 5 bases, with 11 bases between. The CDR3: CASSLEVTVYGYTF. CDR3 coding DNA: TGCGCCAGCAGCTTGGAGGTGACAGTGTATGGCTACACCTTC.

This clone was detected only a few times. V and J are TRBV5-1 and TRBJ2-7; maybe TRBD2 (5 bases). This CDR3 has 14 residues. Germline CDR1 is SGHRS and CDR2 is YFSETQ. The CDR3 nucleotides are TGTGCCAGCAGCTTTAGGACTCCCCCCTACGAGCAGTACGTC. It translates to CASSFRTPPYEQYV.

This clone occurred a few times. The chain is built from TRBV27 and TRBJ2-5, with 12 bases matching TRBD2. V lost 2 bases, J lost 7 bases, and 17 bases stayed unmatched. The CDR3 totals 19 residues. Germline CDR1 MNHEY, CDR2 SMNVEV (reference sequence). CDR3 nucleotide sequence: TGTGCCAGCAGTTTAGAAACTAGCGGGGGGAGTCCAGTTTTGGGGACCCAGTACTTC. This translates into CASSLETSGGSPVLGTQYF.

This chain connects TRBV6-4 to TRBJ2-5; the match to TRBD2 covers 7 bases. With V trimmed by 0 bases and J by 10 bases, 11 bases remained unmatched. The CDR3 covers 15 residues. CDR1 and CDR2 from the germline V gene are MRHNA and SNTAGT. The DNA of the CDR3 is TGTGCCAGCAGTGACTCGCCGGGACGGGGAGGGAGCCAGTACTTC. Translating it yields CASSDSPGRGGSQYF.

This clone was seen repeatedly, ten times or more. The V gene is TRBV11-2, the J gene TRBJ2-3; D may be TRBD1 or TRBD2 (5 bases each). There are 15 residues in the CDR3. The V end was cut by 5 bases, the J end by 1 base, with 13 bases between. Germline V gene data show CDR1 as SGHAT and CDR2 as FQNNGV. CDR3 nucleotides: TGTGCCAGCAGCACGGTTAGAGGGGGCACAGATACGCAGTATTTT. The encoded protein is CASSTVRGGTDTQYF. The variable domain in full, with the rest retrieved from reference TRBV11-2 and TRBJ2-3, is EAGVAQSPRYKIIEKRQSVAFWCNPISGHATLYWYQQILGQGPKLLIQFQNNGVVDDSQLPKDRFSAERLKGVDSTLKIQPAKLEDSAVYLCASSTVRGGTDTQYFGPGTRLTVL.

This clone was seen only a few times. In nucleotides, the CDR3 is TGTGCCAGCAGTTACGGGGGCCTGGGTAGTGGCTACACCTTC. Protein product: CASSYGGLGSGYTF. The chain is built from TRBV6-5 and TRBJ1-2; TRBD1 might be the D (6 bases). The length of the CDR3 is 14 residues. V was cut by 2 bases and J by 7 bases, with 14 bases left in between. Germline V gene data show CDR1 as MNHEY and CDR2 as SVGAGI.

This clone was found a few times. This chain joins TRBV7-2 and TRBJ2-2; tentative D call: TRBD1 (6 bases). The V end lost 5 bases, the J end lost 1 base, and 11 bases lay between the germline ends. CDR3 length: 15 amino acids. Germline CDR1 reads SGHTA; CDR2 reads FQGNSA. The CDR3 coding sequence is TGTGCCAGCAGCCTCCAGGGACAGAACACCGGGGAGCTGTTTTTT. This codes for CASSLQGQNTGELFF.

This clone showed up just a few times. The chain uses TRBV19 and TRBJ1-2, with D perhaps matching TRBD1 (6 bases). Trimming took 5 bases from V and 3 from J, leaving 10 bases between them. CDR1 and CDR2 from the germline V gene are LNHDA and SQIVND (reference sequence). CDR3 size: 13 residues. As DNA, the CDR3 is TGTGCCAGTAGTTCGACAGGTGACTATGGCTACACCTTC. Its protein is CASSSTGDYGYTF.

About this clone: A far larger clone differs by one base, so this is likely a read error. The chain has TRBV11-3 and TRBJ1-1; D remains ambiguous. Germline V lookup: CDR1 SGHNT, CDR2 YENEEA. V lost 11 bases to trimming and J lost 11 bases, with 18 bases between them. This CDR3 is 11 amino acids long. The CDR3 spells CACTPGGAAFF. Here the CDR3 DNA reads TGTGCCTGCACGCCGGGCGGCGCGGCTTTCTTT.

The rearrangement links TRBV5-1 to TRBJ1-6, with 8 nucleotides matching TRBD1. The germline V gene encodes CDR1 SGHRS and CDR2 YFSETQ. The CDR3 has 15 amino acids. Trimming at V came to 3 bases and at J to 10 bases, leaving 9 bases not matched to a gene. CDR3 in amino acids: CASSSDRVTGSPLHF. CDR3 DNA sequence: TGCGCCAGCAGCTCGGACAGGGTCACAGGCTCACCCCTCCACTTT.

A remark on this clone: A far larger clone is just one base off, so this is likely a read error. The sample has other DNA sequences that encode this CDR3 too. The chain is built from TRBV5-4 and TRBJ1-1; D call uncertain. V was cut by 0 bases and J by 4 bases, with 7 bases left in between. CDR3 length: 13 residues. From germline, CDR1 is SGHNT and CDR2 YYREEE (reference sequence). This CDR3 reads CASSLGAGTEAFF. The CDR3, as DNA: TGTGCCAGCAGCTTGGGGGCAGGCACTGAAGCTTTCTTT.

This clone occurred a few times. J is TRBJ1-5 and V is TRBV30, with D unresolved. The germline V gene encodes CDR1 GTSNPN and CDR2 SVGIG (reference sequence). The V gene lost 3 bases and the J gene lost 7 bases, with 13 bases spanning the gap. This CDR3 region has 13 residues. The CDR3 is CAWSRSSGQPQHF. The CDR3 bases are TGTGCCTGGAGCCGGTCGTCCGGGCAGCCCCAGCATTTT.

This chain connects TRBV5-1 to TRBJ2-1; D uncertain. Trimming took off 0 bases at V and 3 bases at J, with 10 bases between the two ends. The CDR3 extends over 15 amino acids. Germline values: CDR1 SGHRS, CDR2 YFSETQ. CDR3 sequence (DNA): TGCGCCAGCAGCTTGGACTCTAGAGGCTACAATGAGCAGTTCTTC. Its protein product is CASSLDSRGYNEQFF.

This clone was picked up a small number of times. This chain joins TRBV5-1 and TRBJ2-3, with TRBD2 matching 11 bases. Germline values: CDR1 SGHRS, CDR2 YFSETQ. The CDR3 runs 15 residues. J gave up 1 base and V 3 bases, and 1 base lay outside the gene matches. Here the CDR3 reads CASSSGLAGTDTQYF. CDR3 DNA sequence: TGCGCCAGCAGCTCGGGACTAGCGGGCACAGATACGCAGTATTTT.

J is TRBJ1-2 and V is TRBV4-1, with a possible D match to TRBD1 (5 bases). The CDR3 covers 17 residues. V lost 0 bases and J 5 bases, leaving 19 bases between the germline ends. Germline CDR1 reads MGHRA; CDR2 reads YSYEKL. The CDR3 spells CASSQERTQTVLYGYTF. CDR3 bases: TGCGCCAGCAGCCAAGAACGAACCCAGACAGTGCTTTATGGCTACACCTTC.

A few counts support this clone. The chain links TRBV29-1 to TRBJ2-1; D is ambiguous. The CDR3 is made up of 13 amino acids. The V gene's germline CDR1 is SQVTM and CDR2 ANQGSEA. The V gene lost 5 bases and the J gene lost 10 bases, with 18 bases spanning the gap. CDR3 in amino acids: CSVLLAQAGEQFF. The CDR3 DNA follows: TGCAGCGTTCTCCTCGCCCAAGCCGGGGAGCAGTTCTTC.

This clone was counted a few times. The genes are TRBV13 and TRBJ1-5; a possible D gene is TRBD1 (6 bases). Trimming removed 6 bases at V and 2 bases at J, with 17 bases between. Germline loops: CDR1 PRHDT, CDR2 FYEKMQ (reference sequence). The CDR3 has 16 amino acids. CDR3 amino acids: CASSSPAGQGNQPQHF. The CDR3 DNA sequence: TGTGCCAGCAGTTCCCCTGCGGGACAAGGCAATCAGCCCCAGCATTTT.

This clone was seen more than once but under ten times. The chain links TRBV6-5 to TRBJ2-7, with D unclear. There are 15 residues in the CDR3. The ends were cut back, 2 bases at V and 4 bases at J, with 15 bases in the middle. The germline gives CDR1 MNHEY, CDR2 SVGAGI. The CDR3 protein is CASSYKANLMYEQYF. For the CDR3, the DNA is TGTGCCAGCAGTTACAAAGCTAACTTGATGTACGAGCAGTACTTC.

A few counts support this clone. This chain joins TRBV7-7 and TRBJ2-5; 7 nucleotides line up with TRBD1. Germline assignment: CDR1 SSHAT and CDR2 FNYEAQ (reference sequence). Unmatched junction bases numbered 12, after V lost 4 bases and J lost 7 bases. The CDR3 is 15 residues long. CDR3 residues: CASSSGSRPGGTQYF. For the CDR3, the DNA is TGTGCCAGCAGCTCCGGGTCTCGCCCAGGGGGGACCCAGTACTTC.

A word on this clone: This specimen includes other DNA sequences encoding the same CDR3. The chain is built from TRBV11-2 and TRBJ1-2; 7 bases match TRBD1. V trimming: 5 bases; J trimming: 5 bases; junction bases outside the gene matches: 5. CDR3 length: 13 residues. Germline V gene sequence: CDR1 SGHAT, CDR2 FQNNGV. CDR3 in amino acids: CASSRDSNYGYTF. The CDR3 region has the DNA TGTGCCAGCAGCCGGGACAGCAATTATGGCTACACCTTC.

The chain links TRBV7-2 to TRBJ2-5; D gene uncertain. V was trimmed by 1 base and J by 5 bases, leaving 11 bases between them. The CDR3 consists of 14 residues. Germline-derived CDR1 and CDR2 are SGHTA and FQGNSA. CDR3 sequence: CASSLVRAGETQYF. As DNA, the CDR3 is TGTGCCAGCAGCTTAGTCCGAGCCGGGGAGACCCAGTACTTC.

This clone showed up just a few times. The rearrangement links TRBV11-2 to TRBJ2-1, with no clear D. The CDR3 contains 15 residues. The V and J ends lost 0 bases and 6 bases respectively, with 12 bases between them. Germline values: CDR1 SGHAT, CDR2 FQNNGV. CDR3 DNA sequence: TGTGCCAGCAGCTTAGATACGAGAGGCGGCAATGAGCAGTTCTTC. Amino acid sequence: CASSLDTRGGNEQFF.

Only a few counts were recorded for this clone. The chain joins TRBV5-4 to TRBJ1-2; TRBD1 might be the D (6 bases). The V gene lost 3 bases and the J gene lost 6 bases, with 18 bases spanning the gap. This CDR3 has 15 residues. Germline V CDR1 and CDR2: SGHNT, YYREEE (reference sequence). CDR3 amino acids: CASSWGGAGVDGYTF. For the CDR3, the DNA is TGTGCCAGCAGCTGGGGCGGAGCAGGGGTCGATGGCTACACCTTC.